This note documents a single TCR beta chain sequence. Its specificity is unknown. This entry is derived from a study of cytomegalovirus exposure and HLA in healthy donors. Amplification used 60 Vbeta primers and 13 Jbeta primers. Repertoires were generated with immunoSEQ multiplex PCR, while TCRdb's copy carries only in-frame clones and drops some. The table shows 98,000 or so clones, with more than 75% occurring only once. Study results and caveats: Later on, a genetic analysis was performed. It linked a missense variant in DCLRE1C with V- and J-gene trimming of TCR beta.

CDR3 length: 16 residues. Germline values: CDR1 MDHEN, CDR2 SYDVKM. V gave up 7 bases and J gave up 7 bases, with 25 bases separating them. Sequencing was performed on PBMCs. This TCR was sampled from a woman under 30 in good health and CMV-seropositive. V usage is TRBV28 and J usage is TRBJ1-1, with D hard to call. The CDR3 reads CASNTDVVFGGLEAFF. As DNA, the CDR3 is TGTGCCAGCAATACCGACGTTGTCTTTGGAGGTCTTGAAGCTTTCTTT.